This T cell receptor (beta chain) emerged from a study of blood T cell repertoires in COVID-19 (dated by TCRdb to 2020 to 2021). With respect to the entire study: The collaborator samples originated in the United States, Italy and Spain and spanned the acute and convalescent phases of COVID-19. The repertoires were released in a freely available public database meant as a resource for research on the immune response to SARS-CoV-2. The samples were drawn from the first 160 participants of the ongoing ImmuneRACE study and from 950 to 1,500 subjects provided by 6 global collaborators. Sample metadata almost always included a de-identified subject ID, COVID-19 status, age in years and sex. The dataset comprised deeply sampled blood TCRbeta repertoires from subjects exposed to, actively infected with, or recovered from COVID-19. Where HLA class I and class II types were available, the types were taken from metadata supplied by the sample provider, not from assay-based typing. The prospective study material was composed of cDNA or gDNA derived from T cells, B-cell-depleted T cells, or PBMCs. Broad study findings and their caveats: Clinical and demographic metadata were provided uncurated, with the amount varying by source and participant.

TCRbeta CDR3 regions were amplified from genomic DNA by means of the immunoSEQ Assay, a bias-controlled multiplex PCR. On the authors' methods: Nucleated cell counts per sample were estimated from amplification of reference gene primers within the assay. To quantify the absolute abundance of each unique TCRbeta CDR3 rearrangement, sequence reads were collapsed and filtered. For each sample, productive Simpson clonality was calculated as the square root of Simpson's diversity index over productive rearrangements. The immuneACCESS repertoire file appears here via TCRdb, limited to in-frame rearrangements. These files lack a portion of the clones; in checked studies, under half of the deficit traces to unresolved V genes, and the cause of the others is not known. V and J calls and clone size are those listed in that table; D and trimming were worked out from the DNA. Within this sample are approximately 13,000 clones, with less than 90% of them counted one time only. The ten biggest clones cover approximately 30% of the sample.

Each collaborating institution followed its own protocols to collect whole blood in K2EDTA tubes. For TCRbeta analysis, collaborators shipped samples in one of three forms: frozen whole blood, isolated PBMCs, or DNA extracted from either of those sample types. On this clone itself: There is no known antigen for this receptor. No base quality information exists; no much larger clone differs at one position.

From a lookup of the germline V gene (reference sequence), CDR1 and CDR2 are MNHEY and SMNVEV. For this chain, trimming is 5 bases at the V end and 5 bases at the J end, and the number of junction bases without a gene match is 8. From cysteine to phenylalanine, the CDR3 is 16 amino acids long. Kept here is only the CDR3 DNA, which spans 48 bases and is read in frame from base 1. The sequenced material came from peripheral blood. The V and J segments used are TRBV27 and TRBJ2-1; 11 of the junction bases match TRBD2. The source of this sequence is a man aged 50-60 years with active COVID-19. The CDR3 in this case is CASSLRLAGKDNEQFF. The sequenced DNA: TGTGCCAGCAGTCTTCGACTAGCGGGAAAGGACAATGAGCAGTTCTTC.